One sample yielded the 28 T cell receptor beta chains listed below, sequenced in a study of cytotoxic CD8 clonotypes in ibrutinib-treated CLL. TCRdb's copy holds only in-frame clones and misses some; the assay was immunoSEQ multiplex PCR. The sample shows tens of thousands of clones, about 86% of them seen only once. The sample consisted of PBMCs, taken before ibrutinib treatment. The receptor source for this set is a human donor with chronic lymphocytic leukemia.

This chain links TRBV2 with TRBJ1-2, with 7 nucleotides matching TRBD1. CDR1 and CDR2 from the germline V gene are SNHLY and FYNNEI. The CDR3 runs 15 residues. Germline trimming cut 3 bases from V and 4 bases from J; bases unmatched to any gene: 8. In DNA form, the CDR3 reads TGTGCCAGCAGTGAGAGACAGGGCTCCGCCTATGGCTACACCTTC. Its protein is CASSERQGSAYGYTF. Complete variable domain (other parts from reference TRBV2 and TRBJ1-2): EPEVTQTPSHQVTQMGQEVILRCVPISNHLYFYWYRQILGQKVEFLVSFYNNEISEKSEIFDDQFSVERPDGSNFTLKIRSTKLEDSAMYFCASSERQGSAYGYTFGSGTRLTVV.

The CDR3 protein is CASSDPVFGTEGTQYF. In DNA form, the CDR3 reads TGTGCCAGCAGTGACCCAGTATTTGGGACTGAAGGTACGCAGTATTTT. This chain joins TRBV2 and TRBJ2-3; D possibly corresponds to TRBD2 (6 bases). Germline V lookup: CDR1 SNHLY, CDR2 FYNNEI. Between the trimmed V and J ends, which lost 3 bases and 8 bases, there was a span of 21 bases. This CDR3 comprises 16 residues.

This chain joins TRBV7-9 and TRBJ1-1, with 8 bases identical to TRBD1. The CDR3 runs to 15 residues. Germline V gene lookup returns CDR1 SEHNR and CDR2 FQNEAQ (reference sequence). V gave up 3 bases and J gave up 5 bases; unmatched junction bases: 8. The DNA of the CDR3 is TGTGCCAGCAGCTTCTACGGACAGGGTGGAACTGAAGCTTTCTTT. Encoded protein: CASSFYGQGGTEAFF.

The chain carries TRBV13 and TRBJ2-1; tentative D call: TRBD2 (6 bases). Germline CDR1 reads PRHDT; CDR2 reads FYEKMQ (reference sequence). Trimming removed 4 bases at V and 4 bases at J, with 20 bases between. The length of the CDR3 is 17 residues. CDR3 protein: CASSYRDWKGSYNEQFF. In DNA, the CDR3 is TGTGCCAGCAGCTATCGGGACTGGAAAGGATCATACAATGAGCAGTTCTTC.

In this sample, this clone turned up a few times. The chain combines TRBV7-9 with TRBJ2-5; 7 bases map to TRBD1. The CDR3 is 15 amino acids. The V and J ends lost 3 bases and 4 bases, in that order; junction bases with no gene match: 8. CDR1 and CDR2 (germline): SEHNR, FQNEAQ (reference sequence). CDR3 sequence: CASSFTGVVGETQYF. The CDR3 coding sequence is TGTGCCAGCAGCTTTACAGGGGTCGTGGGAGAGACCCAGTACTTC.

The gene calls are TRBV6-5 and TRBJ1-2; a weak D match, TRBD1 (5 bases). V lost 7 bases to trimming and J lost 4 bases, with 10 bases between them. The CDR3 extends over 12 amino acids. Germline V CDR1 and CDR2: MNHEY, SVGAGI. The CDR3 loop is CASTSGTYGYTF. The CDR3 bases are TGTGCCAGCACCTCAGGGACCTATGGCTACACCTTC.

V gene TRBV5-6 combines with J gene TRBJ1-1, with TRBD1 identical over 9 bases. The germline V gene has CDR1 SGHDT and CDR2 YYEEEE. J gave up 5 bases and V 4 bases, and 9 bases lay outside the gene matches. This CDR3 comprises 15 residues. The CDR3 region is CASSPGTGRGTEAFF. In DNA form, the CDR3 reads TGTGCCAGCAGCCCCGGGACAGGGAGAGGTACTGAAGCTTTCTTT. Looking up the rest from reference TRBV5-6 and TRBJ1-1 gives the full variable domain: DAGVTQSPTHLIKTRGQQVTLRCSPKSGHDTVSWYQQALGQGPQFIFQYYEEEERQRGNFPDRFSGHQFPNYSSELNVNALLLGDSALYLCASSPGTGRGTEAFFGQGTRLTVV.

This chain links TRBV12-5 with TRBJ2-1, with D maybe TRBD2 (5 bases). V was cut by 2 bases and J by 7 bases, with 12 bases left in between. The germline V gene encodes CDR1 LGHNT and CDR2 FRNRAP. This CDR3 contains 14 residues. The CDR3 is CASGLPHAGNEQFF. CDR3 sequence (DNA): TGTGCTAGTGGTTTGCCTCACGCGGGTAATGAGCAGTTCTTC.

The chain has TRBV28 and TRBJ2-7; 9 bases fit TRBD2. V dropped 3 bases and J dropped 2; count of bases not matched to a gene: 11. CDR1 is MDHEN, CDR2 SYDVKM, per germline. This CDR3 comprises 17 residues. The CDR3 reads CASSLVAGVGTPYEQYF. The CDR3 nucleotides are TGTGCCAGCAGTTTGGTAGCGGGAGTAGGTACGCCCTACGAGCAGTACTTC.

The chain couples TRBV19 to TRBJ2-1; D is uncertain. The CDR3 totals 16 residues. Between the trimmed V and J ends, which lost 1 base and 0 bases, there was a span of 10 bases. Germline V lookup: CDR1 LNHDA, CDR2 SQIVND (reference sequence). CDR3 amino acids: CASSIGQLYSYNEQFF. The CDR3 DNA reads TGTGCCAGTAGTATAGGGCAGCTCTACTCCTACAATGAGCAGTTCTTC.

The rearrangement joins TRBV6-5 to TRBJ2-1; D is undetermined. This CDR3 spans 13 amino acids. The germline V gene encodes CDR1 MNHEY and CDR2 SVGAGI. Trimming cost V 2 bases and J 14 bases, with 16 bases left between them. DNA for the CDR3: TGTGCCAGCAGTTACCTTTCGGGTATCGTGAAGTTCTTC. Translation: CASSYLSGIVKFF.

As DNA, the CDR3 is TGTGCCACCTCCTCTTCATGGACTAGCACAGATACGCAGTATTTT. Its protein is CATSSSWTSTDTQYF. The chain employs TRBV10-3 and TRBJ2-3; the D gene is possibly TRBD2 (5 bases). Germline loops: CDR1 ENHRY, CDR2 SYGVKD. The CDR3 spans 15 residues. The V end was cut by 10 bases, the J end by 0 bases, with 17 bases between.

The chain carries TRBV7-2 and TRBJ2-7; TRBD2 might be the D (5 bases). V was clipped by 1 base and J by 3 bases, with 10 bases between them. CDR1 is SGHTA, CDR2 FQGNSA, per germline. CDR3 length: 14 residues. The CDR3 region is CASSLDRLNYEQYF. The DNA for the CDR3 is TGTGCCAGCAGCTTAGACCGACTAAACTACGAGCAGTACTTC.

The J gene is TRBJ2-7, the V gene TRBV7-9; 8 bases are a match to TRBD1. V was clipped by 5 bases and J by 3 bases; unmatched bases: 9. CDR1 is SEHNR, CDR2 FQNEAQ, per germline (reference sequence). This CDR3 has 15 amino acids. The CDR3 coding sequence is TGTGCCAGCAGCCAAATGGGACAGGAGCACTACGAGCAGTACTTC. Protein: CASSQMGQEHYEQYF.

This clone turned up a few times. The chain has TRBV7-9 and TRBJ1-5; no definite D call. V lost 4 bases and J lost 4, with 11 bases in between. The CDR3 sequence is 14 residues long. CDR1 SEHNR and CDR2 FQNEAQ come from the germline V gene (reference sequence). In DNA, the CDR3 is TGTGCCAGCAGCTCGGCGGCCGGGAATCAGCCCCAGCATTTT. This codes for CASSSAAGNQPQHF.

The rearrangement joins TRBV7-2 to TRBJ2-5; D gene uncertain. Germline V gives CDR1 SGHTA, CDR2 FQGNSA. V was pared by 0 bases and J by 5 bases, with 4 bases between. This CDR3 is built from 12 residues. CDR3 coding DNA: TGTGCCAGCAGCTTAGCCAGGGAGACCCAGTACTTC. Residues: CASSLARETQYF.

The gene calls are TRBV15 and TRBJ2-7; no reliable D call. V dropped 1 base and J dropped 3 bases, with 7 bases sitting between them. The CDR3 has 13 amino acids. The V gene's germline CDR1 is LNHNV and CDR2 YYDKDF (reference sequence). CDR3 amino acids: CATSRGEDYEQYF. The DNA for the CDR3 is TGTGCCACCAGCAGAGGTGAGGACTACGAGCAGTACTTC.

The chain is built from TRBV7-3 and TRBJ2-1, with TRBD1 identical over 8 bases. V dropped 5 bases and J dropped 2; count of bases not matched to a gene: 5. The CDR3 is 15 residues long. The V gene's germline CDR1 is SGHTA and CDR2 FQGTGA. Written as DNA, the CDR3 is TGTGCCAGCAGCAACGACAGGGGAGCCTACAATGAGCAGTTCTTC. Protein product: CASSNDRGAYNEQFF. Filled out from reference TRBV7-3 and TRBJ2-1, the complete variable domain reads GAGVSQTPSNKVTEKGKYVELRCDPISGHTALYWYRQSLGQGPEFLIYFQGTGAADDSGLPNDRFFAVRPEGSVSTLKIQRTERGDSAVYLCASSNDRGAYNEQFFGPGTRLTVL.

This chain connects TRBV7-8 to TRBJ1-2; D possibly corresponds to TRBD1 (5 bases). CDR1 is SGHVS and CDR2 is FQNEAQ in the germline V gene. The V end lost 1 base, the J end lost 1 base, and 13 bases lay between the germline ends. The CDR3 loop spans 16 amino acids. Here the CDR3 reads CASSLGQGINNYGYTF. The CDR3 nucleotides are TGTGCCAGCAGCTTAGGCCAGGGTATCAATAACTATGGCTACACCTTC.

The rearrangement uses TRBV5-1 and TRBJ2-1; possibly TRBD1 for D (5 bases). The CDR3 consists of 16 residues. The germline CDR1 and CDR2 sequences are SGHRS and YFSETQ. V lost 2 bases and J 2 bases, leaving 14 bases between the germline ends. The CDR3 region is CASSFSPPTAYNEQFF. The CDR3 DNA reads TGCGCCAGCAGCTTCTCCCCCCCGACAGCCTACAATGAGCAGTTCTTC.

The genes are TRBV18 and TRBJ2-7, with 8 bases aligning to TRBD1. V was pared by 0 bases and J by 0 bases, with 4 bases of the junction left unmatched. Germline CDR1 reads KGHSH; CDR2 reads LQKENI. CDR3 length equals 16 residues. CDR3 coding DNA: TGTGCCAGCTCACCACCACAGGGGGTCACCTCCTACGAGCAGTACTTC. It encodes CASSPPQGVTSYEQYF.

The V and J genes are TRBV27 and TRBJ1-2, with D tentatively TRBD1 (6 bases). CDR1 is MNHEY, CDR2 SMNVEV, per germline (reference sequence). CDR3 length: 15 residues. The ends were cut back, 5 bases at V and 4 bases at J, with 17 bases in the middle. The CDR3 reads CASSPKGVGIYGYTF. The CDR3 nucleotides are TGTGCCAGCAGTCCCAAGGGGGTTGGGATCTATGGCTACACCTTC.

The gene calls are TRBV7-9 and TRBJ1-2; D is undetermined. CDR3 length: 14 amino acids. Per the germline V gene, CDR1 is SEHNR and CDR2 is FQNEAQ (reference sequence). Deletions cut 5 bases from V and 0 bases from J, with 10 bases between. This CDR3 is CASSHDGSNYGYTF. The CDR3 DNA reads as TGTGCCAGCAGCCATGATGGGTCTAACTATGGCTACACCTTC.

This clone appeared once. CDR3 in DNA: TGTGCCAGCAGTTACTCCTTTTGGGGCTACGAGCAGTACTTC. Amino acid sequence: CASSYSFWGYEQYF. The genes are TRBV6-6 and TRBJ2-7, with D hard to call. V dropped 0 bases and J dropped 3 bases, with 9 bases sitting between them. The CDR3 totals 14 residues. The V gene's germline CDR1 is MNHNY and CDR2 SVGAGI (reference sequence).

The rearrangement joins TRBV4-3 to TRBJ2-7; 11 bases fit TRBD2. The V segment lost 5 bases and the J segment 5 bases; nucleotides outside the gene matches: 11. CDR3 size: 16 residues. CDR1 LGHNA and CDR2 YSLEER come from the germline V gene. This CDR3 is CASSSTTSGILHEQYF. The CDR3 DNA is TGCGCCAGCAGCTCGACGACTAGCGGGATTCTCCACGAGCAGTACTTC.

This clone was observed a few times. The chain links TRBV25-1 to TRBJ2-3; 8 nucleotides agree with TRBD1. This CDR3 has 17 residues. CDR1 is MGHDK, CDR2 SYGVNS, per germline. The J segment lost 7 bases and the V segment lost 1 base, leaving 13 bases of the junction unmatched. The CDR3 bases are TGTGCCAGCAGTGAATCCGCCGGACAGGGATGGGCGAATACGCAGTATTTT. Its translation is CASSESAGQGWANTQYF.

V gene TRBV5-6 combines with J gene TRBJ2-5; tentatively, D is TRBD1 or TRBD2 (5 bases each). There are 12 residues in the CDR3. CDR1 is SGHDT and CDR2 is YYEEEE in the germline V gene. V shed 7 bases and J shed 2 bases, with 9 bases lying between them. The CDR3 region is CASGTPQETQYF. DNA of the CDR3: TGTGCCAGCGGGACCCCTCAAGAGACCCAGTACTTC.

This rearrangement joins TRBV5-7 to TRBJ1-5, with unresolved D. TRBV5-7 belongs to the ORF category, with a function that is uncertain. V was pared by 1 base and J by 0 bases, with 8 bases between. The CDR3 is made up of 15 amino acids. CDR3 sequence (DNA): TGTGCCAGCAGCTTGCGGCAGACTAGCAATCAGCCCCAGCATTTT. The encoded protein is CASSLRQTSNQPQHF.